This T cell receptor beta chain derives from a study of cytomegalovirus exposure and HLA in healthy donors. A note on this clone: The target antigen is unknown.

Study conclusions and caveats: Reported performance of the classifier showed diagnosis of cytomegalovirus status with high specificity and sensitivity.

Unrecorded immune exposure was likely among donors, who were nominally healthy when sampled. The length of the CDR3 is 14 residues. V dropped 0 bases and J dropped 6 bases, with 12 bases sitting between them. Germline V CDR1 and CDR2: MNHEY, SVGAGI. The PCR used 60 Vbeta and 13 Jbeta primers. Sequencing used immunoSEQ multiplex PCR; TCRdb keeps in-frame clones, though not all of them. The table for this sample gives about 34,000 clones. J is TRBJ2-7 and V is TRBV6-5; possible D gene TRBD2, 6 bases. This receptor was obtained from a human donor in good health. Material: PBMCs. The CDR3 reads CASSYSGGVGEQYF. The DNA of the CDR3 is TGTGCCAGCAGTTACTCGGGGGGAGTGGGCGAGCAGTACTTC.